What follows is one T cell receptor (beta chain) and its context. Its antigen is still unknown. Distinct nucleotide sequences in the sample also encode this CDR3. Germline CDR1 SGHAT, CDR2 FQNNGV. The CDR3 sequence is 14 residues long. Trimming removed 5 bases from V and 4 bases from J; junction bases left unmatched: 2. This entry belongs to a study of cytomegalovirus exposure and HLA in healthy donors. Whole-study context: Out of 398 genotyped donors, approximately 84% belonged to the Caucasian-associated ancestry cluster.

Primers included in the PCR were 60 Vbeta and 13 Jbeta primers. The data were produced by immunoSEQ multiplex PCR, yet TCRdb's version contains in-frame clones alone and is incomplete. Among approximately 140,000 clones, 60% to 85% were seen once, and the ten largest hold under 4.5%. Findings and limits, study-wide: Associated with cytomegalovirus, according to the listing, were 150 to 200 TCR beta chains. A prior analysis recorded that most TCR beta V segments were productive about 87% or about 30% of the time. A cluster of highly shared sequence variants was likely a sequencing artifact.

Sequenced sample: PBMCs. The receptor was derived from a man aged 18 to 30 in good health and CMV-seronegative. J is TRBJ2-7 and V is TRBV11-2; 13 nucleotides align to TRBD2. CDR3 residues: CASSPGLAGYEQYF. In nucleotides, the CDR3 is TGTGCCAGCAGCCCGGGACTAGCGGGATACGAGCAGTACTTC. The full variable domain, rest sourced from reference TRBV11-2 and TRBJ2-7, is EAGVAQSPRYKIIEKRQSVAFWCNPISGHATLYWYQQILGQGPKLLIQFQNNGVVDDSQLPKDRFSAERLKGVDSTLKIQPAKLEDSAVYLCASSPGLAGYEQYFGPGTRLTVT.